The 3 T cell receptor beta chains below all came from one sample that was sequenced in a study of human T cells and chemical hapten exposure. Time point meaning: patch test 2, 6 weeks after DPC sensitization. Specified treatment: therapeutic diphenylcyclopropenone sensitization with weekly scalp DPC. Each CDR3 protein gets one entry after TCRdb re-called the RACE reads with MiXCR. This sample has tens of thousands of distinct CDR3 sequences, with 5% to 8.5% found just once. The sample in question was whole blood, obtained in connection with sensitization to the hapten diphenylcyclopropenone (DPC). These receptors were taken from a woman aged 25-40 years with alopecia areata. Some clones in this sample may be carry-over from other donors' samples.

Only a few counts were recorded for this clonotype. This chain joins TRBV30 and TRBJ1-1; D is undetermined. V dropped 3 bases and J dropped 2 bases, with 10 bases sitting between them. Looked up from germline, CDR1 is GTSNPN and CDR2 is SVGIG (reference sequence). The CDR3 spans 13 residues. DNA of the CDR3: TGTGCCTGGAGGTTTTTTGGAAACACTGAAGCTTTCTTT. It specifies CAWRFFGNTEAFF.

This clonotype has ten or more counts. The genes are TRBV12-3 or TRBV12-4 and TRBJ2-4; D tentatively fits TRBD1 or TRBD2 (6 bases each). CDR3 length equals 16 residues. The V gene lost 6 bases and the J gene lost 2 bases, with 17 bases spanning the gap. CDR3 residues: CASSQEGGGSKNIQYF. In nucleotides, the CDR3 is TGTGCCAGCAGCCAAGAGGGGGGCGGTTCCAAAAACATTCAGTACTTC.

The V call is TRBV11-2, the J call TRBJ2-7; no firm D call. This CDR3 comprises 13 residues. Germline CDR1 and CDR2: SGHAT and FQNNGV. V lost 1 base to trimming and J lost 2 bases, with 6 bases between them. The CDR3 sequence is CASSLVEAYEQYF. The CDR3 DNA is TGTGCCAGCAGCTTAGTTGAAGCCTACGAGCAGTACTTC. Filled out from reference TRBV11-2 and TRBJ2-7, the complete variable domain reads EAGVAQSPRYKIIEKRQSVAFWCNPISGHATLYWYQQILGQGPKLLIQFQNNGVVDDSQLPKDRFSAERLKGVDSTLKIQPAKLEDSAVYLCASSLVEAYEQYFGPGTRLTVT.